This entry lists 22 T cell receptor beta chains sequenced from one sample in a study of human T cells and chemical hapten exposure. TCRdb reanalysed the RACE reads using MiXCR and keeps one entry per CDR3 protein. The sample lists some 81,000 distinct CDR3 sequences, about 6.8% occurring once. Time point given: patch test 1, 2 weeks after DPC sensitization. Treatment of the sample: therapeutic diphenylcyclopropenone sensitization with weekly scalp DPC. Source: whole blood, taken in connection with sensitization to the hapten diphenylcyclopropenone (DPC). These TCRs come from a woman aged 30 to 39 with alopecia areata. Some clones in this sample may be carry-over from other donors' samples.

This clonotype was recorded at least ten times. The rearrangement joins TRBV5-1 to TRBJ2-7, with 8 positions matching TRBD1. This CDR3 has 12 amino acids. Trimming cost V 1 base and J 6 bases; bases outside gene matches: 0. Germline-derived CDR1 and CDR2 are SGHRS and YFSETQ. CDR3 sequence (DNA): TGCGCCAGCAGCTTGACAGGGGGCGAGCAGTACTTC. It encodes CASSLTGGEQYF. Full variable domain (rest looked up from reference TRBV5-1 and TRBJ2-7): KAGVTQTPRYLIKTRGQQVTLSCSPISGHRSVSWYQQTPGQGLQFLFEYFSETQRNKGNFPGRFSGRQFSNSRSEMNVSTLELGDSALYLCASSLTGGEQYFGPGTRLTVT.

This clonotype was seen at least ten times. The V and J genes are TRBV27 and TRBJ1-2; no clear D gene. There are 14 residues in the CDR3. CDR1 MNHEY and CDR2 SMNVEV come from the germline V gene (reference sequence). The germline V and J ends were trimmed by 5 bases and 4 bases, with 14 bases remaining between them. The CDR3 loop is CASSPTTPPYGYTF. CDR3 sequence (DNA): TGTGCCAGCAGTCCGACCACGCCCCCCTATGGCTACACCTTC.

The rearrangement joins TRBV29-1 to TRBJ2-3; the D gene is possibly TRBD2 (6 bases). V dropped 3 bases and J dropped 3 bases, with 16 bases sitting between them. This CDR3 spans 15 amino acids. Per the germline V gene, CDR1 is SQVTM and CDR2 is ANQGSEA. The CDR3 DNA reads as TGCAGCGTTGACGGTCCCCTCGGGGGAACAGATACGCAGTATTTT. Residues: CSVDGPLGGTDTQYF.

This clonotype was picked up many times. The CDR3 nucleotides are TGTGCCAGCAGCGTCTATGGTTCGGGGTTGAGGCACGAGCAGTACTTC. Encoded protein: CASSVYGSGLRHEQYF. The chain has TRBV11-2 and TRBJ2-7; D possibly corresponds to TRBD2 (5 bases). CDR1 and CDR2 (germline): SGHAT, FQNNGV. CDR3 length: 16 residues. Trimming took off 5 bases at V and 5 bases at J, with 22 bases between the two ends.

In this sample, this clonotype turned up a few times. This CDR3 reads CASSEASRAETQYF. The CDR3 DNA follows: TGTGCCAGCAGTGAAGCTAGCAGGGCAGAGACCCAGTACTTC. V is TRBV2 and J is TRBJ2-5, with D possibly TRBD1 on 5 matching bases. Germline loops: CDR1 SNHLY, CDR2 FYNNEI. This CDR3 is built from 14 residues. The V and J ends lost 0 bases and 4 bases respectively, with 9 bases between them.

This clonotype was seen at least ten times. The CDR3 coding sequence is TGTGCCAGCAGTTCCGCCAGGGGCACTGAAGCTTTCTTT. Amino acid sequence: CASSSARGTEAFF. V usage is TRBV12-3 or TRBV12-4 and J usage is TRBJ1-1, with D perhaps matching TRBD1 (6 bases). With 4 bases removed from V and 4 bases from J, the gap between germline ends came to 10 bases. CDR3 length equals 13 residues.

The J gene is TRBJ1-6, the V gene TRBV27; 8 nucleotides align to TRBD1. Unmatched junction bases numbered 9, after V lost 5 bases and J lost 0 bases. Germline CDR1 reads MNHEY; CDR2 reads SMNVEV (reference sequence). CDR3 length: 18 amino acids. CDR3 DNA sequence: TGTGCCAGCAGTGAGGGGACAGGCCGGAGCTCCTATAATTCACCCCTCCACTTT. Encoded protein: CASSEGTGRSSYNSPLHF.

This clonotype was detected many times. The chain recombines TRBV11-1 with TRBJ1-1; the D gene is possibly TRBD1 (6 bases). The ends were cut back, 2 bases at V and 4 bases at J, with 14 bases in the middle. This CDR3 spans 15 amino acids. Germline V gene sequence: CDR1 SGHAT, CDR2 FQDESV (reference sequence). DNA for the CDR3: TGTGCCAGCAGCTTAAGCAGGGGACGGGCCACTGAAGCTTTCTTT. Translated, it gives CASSLSRGRATEAFF.

V gene TRBV5-4 combines with J gene TRBJ2-7; D possibly corresponds to TRBD1 (6 bases). V lost 0 bases, J lost 4 bases, and 8 bases lay in between. From germline, CDR1 is SGHNT and CDR2 YYREEE (reference sequence). CDR3 length: 13 amino acids. The CDR3 bases are TGTGCCAGCAGCTTGGACAGGGTTTACGAGCAGTACTTC. Amino acid sequence: CASSLDRVYEQYF.

Only a few counts were recorded for this clonotype. This chain joins TRBV5-1 and TRBJ1-6; D not certain. Trimming removed 0 bases from V and 8 bases from J, with 6 bases in between. CDR1 is SGHRS and CDR2 is YFSETQ in the germline V gene. CDR3 length equals 13 residues. DNA of the CDR3: TGCGCCAGCAGCTTGGTCGTGGATTCACCCCTCCACTTT. This sequence encodes CASSLVVDSPLHF.

This clonotype has a handful of counts. This chain joins TRBV20-1 and TRBJ2-3, with D maybe TRBD2 (7 bases). The CDR3 runs to 12 residues. The ends were cut back, 6 bases at V and 8 bases at J, with 15 bases in the middle. Per germline, CDR1 DFQATT and CDR2 SNEGSKA (reference sequence). CDR3 sequence reads: CSAEGGAPTQYF. For the CDR3, the DNA is TGCAGTGCGGAAGGGGGGGCCCCTACGCAGTATTTT.

This clonotype has ten or more counts. V gene TRBV29-1 combines with J gene TRBJ2-3; 8 nucleotides match TRBD2. CDR1 and CDR2 from the germline V gene are SQVTM and ANQGSEA. The length of the CDR3 is 13 residues. V lost 8 bases, J lost 6 bases, and 10 bases stayed unmatched. The DNA of the CDR3 is TGCAGCCCTAGCTTAGCGGGGCCGGATACGCAGTATTTT. This gives the protein CSPSLAGPDTQYF.

This clonotype was detected only a few times. The rearrangement links TRBV6-2 or TRBV6-3 to TRBJ2-1; D may be TRBD1 (6 bases). The CDR3 contains 14 residues. Germline V gene data show CDR1 as MNHEY and CDR2 as SVGEGT. V lost 6 bases to trimming and J lost 4 bases, with 13 bases between them. The DNA for the CDR3 is TGTGCCAGCAGCCGCAACCAGGGGTACAATGAGCAGTTCTTC. Translated, it gives CASSRNQGYNEQFF.

There are a few counts of this clonotype. The chain links TRBV6-5 to TRBJ2-5; D is unclear. Germline V gene data show CDR1 as MNHEY and CDR2 as SVGAGI. The V end lost 8 bases, the J end lost 4 bases, and 8 bases lay between the germline ends. The CDR3 is made up of 11 amino acids. The CDR3 loop is CASGVRETQYF. CDR3 nucleotides: TGTGCCAGCGGGGTTCGAGAGACCCAGTACTTC.

This chain connects TRBV25-1 to TRBJ1-2, with D tentatively TRBD1 (5 bases). The germline CDR1 and CDR2 sequences are MGHDK and SYGVNS. The CDR3 runs 14 residues. Trimming left V 4 bases short and J 4 bases short, with 13 bases between. Here the CDR3 DNA reads TGTGCCAGCAGTGTTGGGGGGTCTGGCTATGGCTACACCTTC. It yields the protein CASSVGGSGYGYTF.

With regard to this clonotype: A read error may explain this, as a much larger clone is one base away. The chain has TRBV6-6 and TRBJ1-3; perhaps TRBD1 as D (5 bases). The CDR3 sequence is 14 residues long. Germline V gene lookup returns CDR1 MNHNY and CDR2 SVGAGI (reference sequence). CDR3 protein: CVSSGALSGNTIYF. CDR3 sequence (DNA): TGTGTCAGCAGCGGGGCTTTATCTGGAAACACCATATATTTT.

This clonotype was found a few times. The CDR3 loop is CSVATGGDYGYTF. The CDR3 bases are TGCAGCGTTGCGACAGGGGGCGACTATGGCTACACCTTC. The V gene is TRBV29-1, the J gene TRBJ1-2, with 10 bases that match TRBD1. The germline gives CDR1 SQVTM, CDR2 ANQGSEA. Trimming removed 4 bases from V and 3 bases from J; junction bases left unmatched: 2. The CDR3 contains 13 residues.

The chain recombines TRBV29-1 with TRBJ1-1; no clear D. V lost 5 bases and J 4 bases, leaving 17 bases between the germline ends. Germline V gives CDR1 SQVTM, CDR2 ANQGSEA. This CDR3 region has 14 residues. The DNA for the CDR3 is TGCAGCGTTCACACCGGGCCCCTGGGCACTGAAGCTTTCTTT. This codes for CSVHTGPLGTEAFF. The full variable domain, with the rest looked up from reference TRBV29-1 and TRBJ1-1, is SAVISQKPSRDICQRGTSLTIQCQVDSQVTMMFWYRQQPGQSLTLIATANQGSEATYESGFVIDKFPISRPNLTFSTLTVSNMSPEDSSIYLCSVHTGPLGTEAFFGQGTRLTVV.

The CDR3 protein is CASSPSGLAGGPDTQYF. CDR3 sequence (DNA): TGTGCCAGCTCACCATCAGGACTAGCGGGGGGGCCAGATACGCAGTATTTT. The genes are TRBV18 and TRBJ2-3; TRBD2 matches at 15 bases. The germline CDR1 and CDR2 sequences are KGHSH and LQKENI. The CDR3 totals 17 residues. V was pared by 2 bases and J by 4 bases, with 4 bases of the junction left unmatched.

This clonotype showed up many times. V usage is TRBV5-1 and J usage is TRBJ2-3; D possibly matches TRBD1 or TRBD2 (5 bases each). CDR3 size: 16 residues. Looked up from germline, CDR1 is SGHRS and CDR2 is YFSETQ. V was shortened by 3 bases and J by 4 bases, with 18 bases between the two germline ends. The DNA of the CDR3 is TGCGCCAGCAGCTCCGGGGAATCAGGGAGAGCAGATACGCAGTATTTT. As protein: CASSSGESGRADTQYF.

This clonotype was counted many times. This chain links TRBV20-1 with TRBJ1-1, with 9 positions matching TRBD1. Trimming took 0 bases from V and 5 from J; bases not matched to a gene: 7. The germline V gene has CDR1 DFQATT and CDR2 SNEGSKA (reference sequence). This CDR3 is 15 amino acids long. CDR3 residues: CSARDSGTGRTEAFF. The CDR3 DNA reads TGCAGTGCTAGAGATTCTGGGACAGGGAGGACTGAAGCTTTCTTT.

Only a few counts were recorded for this clonotype. The rearrangement uses TRBV18 and TRBJ1-1; weak D call: TRBD1 (5 bases). The CDR3 spans 15 residues. CDR1 and CDR2 from the germline V gene are KGHSH and LQKENI. The V end lost 3 bases, the J end lost 1 base, and 12 bases lay between the germline ends. CDR3 DNA sequence: TGTGCCAGCTCACCGCCGGGACCTAAGAACACTGAAGCTTTCTTT. Protein product: CASSPPGPKNTEAFF.